Listed below are T cell receptor beta chains from one sample, sequenced in a study of blood T cells in healthy people across ages. Using its own MiXCR run on the 5' RACE reads, TCRdb lists one record per CDR3 protein. This table holds roughly 1.6 million distinct CDR3 sequences, roughly 30% found once. Sequencing used blood. Receptor source: a woman in her twenties or thirties in good health. Both conserved end residues are trimmed from each CDR3. The order of the fields is V gene, CDR3 protein.

>TRBV12-3/TRBV12-4
ASSQRGLHNEQF
>TRBV2
ASSATGAYEKLF
>TRBV5-6
ASSATLTGGLYEQY
>TRBV12-5
ASGLATVGGYI
>TRBV20-1
SASRGGVQETQY
>TRBV6-5
ASSYGYLTGELF
>TRBV11-1
ASSLGSQVGNEQF
>TRBV28
ASSFGGDGSYEQY
>TRBV28
ASSEIPGTISVTYEQY
>TRBV27
ASSQTSGAQETQY
>TRBV7-2
ASSLAQGLYYGYT
>TRBV5-5
ASSLGDRGVTSNQPQH
>TRBV25-1
ASTQGFYTEAF
>TRBV29-1
SVANRGGFNEQF
>TRBV7-2
ASSSRAISGNTIY
>TRBV20-1
SVAELAGAYNEQF
>TRBV9
ASSVSTGAGELF
>TRBV3-1
ASSPGGTLTALH
>TRBV25-1
ASRLDSSNTEAF
>TRBV20-1
SARSEREVTDTQY
>TRBV20-1
SAPRVSGRAGAKNIQY
>TRBV9
ASSVCRCRAHETQY
>TRBV20-1
SARDPQVYSNQPQH
>TRBV2
ASSEAGGLSYNEQF
>TRBV4-2
ASSQDRGKPGNTIY
>TRBV15
ATSRTAQETQY
>TRBV29-1
SVSRTGFGTEAF
>TRBV27
ASSWGQANTEAF
>TRBV7-9
ASSLSGQFGEQY
>TRBV20-1
SASEGGLAKNIQY
>TRBV10-3
AISEGIAYEQY
>TRBV2
ARKGPGLNTEAF
>TRBV4-1
ASSQGRSGRAPGTGELF
>TRBV29-1
SGALDPQETQY
>TRBV7-3
ASSDAGTGYNEQF
>TRBV7-9
ASSSTNGGTDTQY
>TRBV4-1
ASSQGGRAHTGELF
>TRBV15
ATSNHPRPGGDYGYT
>TRBV20-1
SARTSDPDDYEQY
>TRBV5-6
ASSFGPTDTEAF
>TRBV29-1
SVGQGASEAF
>TRBV7-3
ASSLLGRGEAF
>TRBV20-1
SPREKYEQY
>TRBV10-3
AISESTGGYGYT
>TRBV4-1
ASSQGVSLNYGYT
>TRBV5-1
ASSLRQQGMSFFYEQY
>TRBV5-1
ASSFLSRDNEQY
>TRBV9
ASSETSGLSEQF
>TRBV28
ASSCLGEDYEQY
>TRBV7-9
ATGGDTQY
>TRBV28
ASRTGGSSYEQY
>TRBV5-5
ASSATGTSGRSSYNEQF
>TRBV20-1
SASGWEGRVTDTQY
>TRBV29-1
SVGQGDSYEQY
>TRBV5-8
ASSTRPGGETQY
>TRBV29-1
SVRTAVGIFYEQY
>TRBV6-1
ASTLSGSYYT
>TRBV9
ASSAGQPSTDTQY
>TRBV15
ATSTGWGTGEETQY
>TRBV12-3/TRBV12-4
ASSTPGTSGVKNTDTQY